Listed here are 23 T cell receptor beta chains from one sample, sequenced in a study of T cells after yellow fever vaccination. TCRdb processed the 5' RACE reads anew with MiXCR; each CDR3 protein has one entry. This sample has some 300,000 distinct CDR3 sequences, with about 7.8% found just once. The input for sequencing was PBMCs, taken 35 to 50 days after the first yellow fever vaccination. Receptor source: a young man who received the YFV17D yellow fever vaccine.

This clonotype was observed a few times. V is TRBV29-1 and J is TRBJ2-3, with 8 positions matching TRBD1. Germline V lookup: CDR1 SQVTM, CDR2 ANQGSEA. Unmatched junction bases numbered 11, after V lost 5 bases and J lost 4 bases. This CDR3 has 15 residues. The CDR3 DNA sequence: TGCAGCGTTCGATTCGGACAGGGATCGTCAGATACGCAGTATTTT. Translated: CSVRFGQGSSDTQYF.

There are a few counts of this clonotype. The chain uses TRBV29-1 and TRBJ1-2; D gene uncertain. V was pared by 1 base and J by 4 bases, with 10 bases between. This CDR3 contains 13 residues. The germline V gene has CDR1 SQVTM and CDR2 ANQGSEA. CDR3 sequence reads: CSVEGGVGYGYTF. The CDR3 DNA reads TGCAGCGTTGAAGGGGGAGTGGGCTATGGCTACACCTTC.

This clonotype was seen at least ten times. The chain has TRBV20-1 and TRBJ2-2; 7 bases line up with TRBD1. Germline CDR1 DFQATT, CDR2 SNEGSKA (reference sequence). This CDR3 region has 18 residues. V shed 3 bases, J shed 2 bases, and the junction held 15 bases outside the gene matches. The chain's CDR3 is CSASYRGYLQENTGELFF. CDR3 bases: TGCAGTGCTAGTTACAGGGGATACCTACAAGAAAACACCGGGGAGCTGTTTTTT.

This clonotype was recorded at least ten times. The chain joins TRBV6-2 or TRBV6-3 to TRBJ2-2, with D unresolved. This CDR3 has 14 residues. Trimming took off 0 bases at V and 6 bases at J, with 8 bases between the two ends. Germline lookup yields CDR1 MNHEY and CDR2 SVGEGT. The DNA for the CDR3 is TGTGCCAGCAGTTACTCAGGTGTTTCCGGGGAGCTGTTTTTT. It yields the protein CASSYSGVSGELFF.

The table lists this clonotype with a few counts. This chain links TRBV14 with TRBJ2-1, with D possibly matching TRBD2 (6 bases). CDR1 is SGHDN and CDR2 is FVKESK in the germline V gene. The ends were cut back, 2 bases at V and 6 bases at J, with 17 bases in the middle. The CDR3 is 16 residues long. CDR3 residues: CASSQQITRAGNEQFF. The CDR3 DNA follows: TGTGCCAGCAGCCAACAAATCACTAGAGCGGGCAATGAGCAGTTCTTC. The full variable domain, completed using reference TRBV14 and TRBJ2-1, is EAGVTQFPSHSVIEKGQTVTLRCDPISGHDNLYWYRRVMGKEIKFLLHFVKESKQDESGMPNNRFLAERTGGTYSTLKVQPAELEDSGVYFCASSQQITRAGNEQFFGPGTRLTVL.

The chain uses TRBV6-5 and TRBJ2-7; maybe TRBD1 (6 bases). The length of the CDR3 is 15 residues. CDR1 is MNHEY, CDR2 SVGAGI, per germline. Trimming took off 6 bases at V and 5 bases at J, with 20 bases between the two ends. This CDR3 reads CASSFSGTISHEQYF. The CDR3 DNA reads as TGTGCCAGCAGCTTCTCCGGGACAATAAGCCACGAGCAGTACTTC.

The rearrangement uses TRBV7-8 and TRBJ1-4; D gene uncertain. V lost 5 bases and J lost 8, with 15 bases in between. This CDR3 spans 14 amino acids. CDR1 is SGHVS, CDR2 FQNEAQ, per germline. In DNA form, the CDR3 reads TGTGCCAGCAGCGAGGCCTCCCGCGGCGAAAAACTGTTTTTT. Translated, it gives CASSEASRGEKLFF.

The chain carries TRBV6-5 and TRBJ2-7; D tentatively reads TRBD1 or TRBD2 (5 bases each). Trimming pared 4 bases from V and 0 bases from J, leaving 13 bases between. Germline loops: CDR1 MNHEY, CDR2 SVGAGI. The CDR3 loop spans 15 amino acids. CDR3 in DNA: TGTGCCAGCAGTTGGGGACCCCCCAGCTCCTACGAGCAGTACTTC. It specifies CASSWGPPSSYEQYF.

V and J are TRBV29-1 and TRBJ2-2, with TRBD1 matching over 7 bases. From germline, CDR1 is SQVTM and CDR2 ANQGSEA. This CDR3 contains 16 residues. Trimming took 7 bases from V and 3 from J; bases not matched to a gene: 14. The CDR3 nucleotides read TGCAGCGCTCTGGACAGGAGGAGTGCGGACACCGGGGAGCTGTTTTTT. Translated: CSALDRRSADTGELFF.

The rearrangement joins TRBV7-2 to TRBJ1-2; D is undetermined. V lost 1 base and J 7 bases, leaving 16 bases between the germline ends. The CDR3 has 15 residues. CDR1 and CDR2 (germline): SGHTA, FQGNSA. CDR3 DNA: TGTGCCAGCAGCTTAGGGCAGGTCTGGTTGAGTGGCTACACCTTC. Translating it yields CASSLGQVWLSGYTF.

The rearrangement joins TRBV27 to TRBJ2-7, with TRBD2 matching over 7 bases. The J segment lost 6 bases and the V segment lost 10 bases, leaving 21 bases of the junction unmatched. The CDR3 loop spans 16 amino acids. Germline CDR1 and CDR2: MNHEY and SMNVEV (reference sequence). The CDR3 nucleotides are TGTGCCATCGCCAAAAAGGGAGCGGGACCCGCCGGCGAGCAGTACTTC. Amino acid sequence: CAIAKKGAGPAGEQYF.

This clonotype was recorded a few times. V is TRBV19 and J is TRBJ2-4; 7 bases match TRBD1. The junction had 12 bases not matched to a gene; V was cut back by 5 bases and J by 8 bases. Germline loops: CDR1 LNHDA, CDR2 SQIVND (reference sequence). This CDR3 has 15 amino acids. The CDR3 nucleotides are TGTGCCAGTAGTCCAACGCCGACAGGGAATCACATTCAGTACTTC. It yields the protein CASSPTPTGNHIQYF. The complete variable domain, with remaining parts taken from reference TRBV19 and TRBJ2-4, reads DGGITQSPKYLFRKEGQNVTLSCEQNLNHDAMYWYRQDPGQGLRLIYYSQIVNDFQKGDIAEGYSVSREKKESFPLTVTSAQKNPTAFYLCASSPTPTGNHIQYFGAGTRLSVL.

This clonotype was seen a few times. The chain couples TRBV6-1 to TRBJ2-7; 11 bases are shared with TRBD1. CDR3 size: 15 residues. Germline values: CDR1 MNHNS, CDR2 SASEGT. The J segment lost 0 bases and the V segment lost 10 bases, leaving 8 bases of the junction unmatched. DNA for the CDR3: TGTGCCACGTCAACCGGACAGGGGGCCTCCTACGAGCAGTACGTC. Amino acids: CATSTGQGASYEQYV.

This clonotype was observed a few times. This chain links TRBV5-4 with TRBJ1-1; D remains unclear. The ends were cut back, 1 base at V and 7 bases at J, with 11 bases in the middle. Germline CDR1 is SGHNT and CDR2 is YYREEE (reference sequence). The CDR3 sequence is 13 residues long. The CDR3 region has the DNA TGTGCCAGCAGCTTGCTGGGGAGATATGAAGCTTTCTTT. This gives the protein CASSLLGRYEAFF.

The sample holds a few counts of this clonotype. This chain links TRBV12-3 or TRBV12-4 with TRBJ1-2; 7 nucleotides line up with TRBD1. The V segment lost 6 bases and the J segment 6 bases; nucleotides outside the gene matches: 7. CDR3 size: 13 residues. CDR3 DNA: TGTGCCAGCAGGCAGACAGGGTCGGATGGCTACACCTTC. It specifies CASRQTGSDGYTF.

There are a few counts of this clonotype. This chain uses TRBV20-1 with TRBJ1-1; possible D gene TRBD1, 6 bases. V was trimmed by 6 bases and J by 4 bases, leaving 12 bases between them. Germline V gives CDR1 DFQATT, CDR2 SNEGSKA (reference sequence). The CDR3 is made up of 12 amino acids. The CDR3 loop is CSADTGFTEAFF. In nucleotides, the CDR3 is TGCAGTGCCGATACAGGGTTCACTGAAGCTTTCTTT.

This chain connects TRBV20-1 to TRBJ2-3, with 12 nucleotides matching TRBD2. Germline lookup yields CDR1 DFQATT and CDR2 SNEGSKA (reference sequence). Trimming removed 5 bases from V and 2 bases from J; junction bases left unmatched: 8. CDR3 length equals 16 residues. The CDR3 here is CSASPLAGGYTDTQYF. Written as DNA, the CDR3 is TGCAGTGCTTCTCCCCTAGCGGGGGGGTACACAGATACGCAGTATTTT.

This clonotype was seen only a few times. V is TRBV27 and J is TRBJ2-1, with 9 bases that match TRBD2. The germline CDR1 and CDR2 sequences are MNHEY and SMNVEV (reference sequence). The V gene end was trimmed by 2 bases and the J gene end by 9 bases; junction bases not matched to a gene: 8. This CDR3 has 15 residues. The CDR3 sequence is CASSLRGTSIGEQFF. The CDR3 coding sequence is TGTGCCAGCAGTTTACGTGGGACTAGCATTGGTGAGCAGTTCTTC.

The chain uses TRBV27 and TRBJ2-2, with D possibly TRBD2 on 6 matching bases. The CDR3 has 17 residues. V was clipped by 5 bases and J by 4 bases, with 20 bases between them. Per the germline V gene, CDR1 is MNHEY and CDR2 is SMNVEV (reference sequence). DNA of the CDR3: TGTGCCAGCAGTCCTCCCTCCGGACTAAGGTTCACCGGGGAGCTGTTTTTT. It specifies CASSPPSGLRFTGELFF.

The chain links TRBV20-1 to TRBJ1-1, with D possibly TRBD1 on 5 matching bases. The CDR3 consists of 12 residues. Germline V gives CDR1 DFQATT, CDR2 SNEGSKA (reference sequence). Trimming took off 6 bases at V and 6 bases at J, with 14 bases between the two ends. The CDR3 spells CSAPWGLAEAFF. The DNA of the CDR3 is TGCAGTGCACCTTGGGGGTTGGCTGAAGCTTTCTTT.

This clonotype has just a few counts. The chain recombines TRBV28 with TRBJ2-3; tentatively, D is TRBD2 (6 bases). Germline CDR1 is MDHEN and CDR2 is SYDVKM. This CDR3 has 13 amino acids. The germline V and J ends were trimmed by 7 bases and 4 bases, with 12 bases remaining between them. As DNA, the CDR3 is TGTGCCAGCACTCCCCCGGGGGCAGATACGCAGTATTTT. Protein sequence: CASTPPGADTQYF.

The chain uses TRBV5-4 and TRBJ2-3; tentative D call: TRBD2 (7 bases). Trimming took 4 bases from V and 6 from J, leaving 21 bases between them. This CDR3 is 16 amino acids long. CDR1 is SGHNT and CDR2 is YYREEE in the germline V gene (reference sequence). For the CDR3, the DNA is TGTGCCAGCAGCCGCGGGGCGGGGGCCCAAGGGGATACGCAGTATTTT. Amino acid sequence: CASSRGAGAQGDTQYF.

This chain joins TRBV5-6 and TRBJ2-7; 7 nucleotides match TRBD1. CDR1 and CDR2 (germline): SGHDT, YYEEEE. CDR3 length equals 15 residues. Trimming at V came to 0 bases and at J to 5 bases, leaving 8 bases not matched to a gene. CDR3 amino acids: CASSLAGTVGNEQYV. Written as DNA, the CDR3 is TGTGCCAGCAGCTTGGCCGGGACAGTAGGAAACGAGCAGTACGTC.